The rows below give T cell receptor beta chains drawn from one sample of a study of T cell responses to AZD1222 COVID-19 vaccine. The protocol was immunoSEQ multiplex PCR, while the TCRdb copy is restricted to in-frame clones and leaves out a portion. This sample has roughly 40,000 clones, with around 91% found just once. Sample: peripheral blood, taken 28 days after the second AZD1222 dose. The receptors here all came from an adult who received the AZD1222 COVID-19 vaccine. Both conserved end residues are part of each CDR3. A D gene is named only where the DNA matches it firmly. Rows may omit the clone size; those that give it use once, few, many or a size class.

V gene: TRBV5-1
clone size: NA
D gene: NA
J gene: TRBJ2-3
CDR3 protein: CASSSSLVGRTDTQYF
CDR3 DNA: TGCGCCAGCAGCTCGTCACTAGTCGGTCGGACAGATACGCAGTATTTT

V gene: TRBV15
clone size: NA
D gene: NA
J gene: TRBJ2-7
CDR3 protein: CATSTGYEQYF
CDR3 DNA: TGTGCCACCAGCACAGGGTACGAGCAGTACTTC

V gene: TRBV11-2
clone size: NA
D gene: NA
J gene: TRBJ1-2
CDR3 protein: CASSLDFVGQGNSYGYTF
CDR3 DNA: TGTGCCAGCAGCTTAGATTTTGTTGGGCAGGGGAACTCCTATGGCTACACCTTC

V gene: TRBV9
clone size: NA
D gene: NA
J gene: TRBJ2-2
CDR3 protein: CASSVGLSKNTGELFF
CDR3 DNA: TGTGCCAGCAGCGTAGGACTCTCGAAGAACACCGGGGAGCTGTTTTTT

V gene: TRBV19
clone size: NA
D gene: TRBD2
J gene: TRBJ2-3
CDR3 protein: CASGTSGTDTQYF
CDR3 DNA: TGTGCCAGTGGGACTAGCGGGACAGATACGCAGTATTTT

V gene: TRBV25-1
clone size: NA
D gene: TRBD1
J gene: TRBJ2-5
CDR3 protein: CASSARDRELKETQYF
CDR3 DNA: TGTGCCAGCAGTGCAAGGGACAGGGAACTTAAAGAGACCCAGTACTTC

V gene: TRBV7-2
clone size: NA
D gene: NA
J gene: TRBJ1-6
CDR3 protein: CAIPPRDRESPLHF
CDR3 DNA: TGTGCCATCCCACCCAGAGATCGGGAATCACCCCTCCACTTT

V gene: TRBV7-9
clone size: NA
D gene: NA
J gene: TRBJ2-3
CDR3 protein: CASSLQTARTDTQYF
CDR3 DNA: TGTGCCAGCAGCTTACAGACTGCGAGGACAGATACGCAGTATTTT

V gene: TRBV7-7
clone size: NA
D gene: TRBD2
J gene: TRBJ2-1
CDR3 protein: CASSFSGGAGNEQFF
CDR3 DNA: TGTGCCAGCAGTTTTAGCGGGGGGGCCGGCAATGAGCAGTTCTTC

V gene: TRBV11-2
clone size: NA
D gene: TRBD2
J gene: TRBJ2-1
CDR3 protein: CASSLVTSGRYNEQFF
CDR3 DNA: TGTGCCAGCAGCTTAGTAACTAGCGGGAGGTACAATGAGCAGTTCTTC

V gene: TRBV15
clone size: NA
D gene: NA
J gene: TRBJ1-4
CDR3 protein: CATSRVNPLGNEKLFF
CDR3 DNA: TGTGCCACCAGCAGAGTTAACCCCCTGGGTAATGAAAAACTGTTTTTT

V gene: TRBV27
clone size: NA
D gene: NA
J gene: TRBJ1-5
CDR3 protein: CASSSSLGQPQHF
CDR3 DNA: TGTGCCAGCAGCTCTAGTTTGGGTCAGCCCCAGCATTTT

V gene: TRBV3-1/TRBV3-2
clone size: NA
D gene: TRBD2
J gene: TRBJ2-5
CDR3 protein: CASSHGAGGNGQTQYF
CDR3 DNA: TGTGCCAGCAGCCACGGAGCGGGGGGAAACGGACAGACCCAGTACTTC

V gene: TRBV10-1
clone size: NA
D gene: NA
J gene: TRBJ2-2
CDR3 protein: CASSADSTLSNPNTGELFF
CDR3 DNA: TGCGCCAGCAGTGCGGACAGCACCCTTAGCAATCCGAACACCGGGGAGCTGTTTTTT

V gene: TRBV7-9
clone size: NA
D gene: TRBD1
J gene: TRBJ1-5
CDR3 protein: CASRRTGGENQPQHF
CDR3 DNA: TGTGCCAGCAGACGGACAGGGGGAGAGAATCAGCCCCAGCATTTT

V gene: TRBV9
clone size: once
D gene: NA
J gene: TRBJ1-6
CDR3 protein: CASSVDGGKNSPLHF
CDR3 DNA: TGTGCCAGCAGCGTAGATGGTGGAAAGAATTCACCCCTCCACTTT

V gene: TRBV4-1
clone size: NA
D gene: TRBD1
J gene: TRBJ2-7
CDR3 protein: CASSFRDRGNSYEQYF
CDR3 DNA: TGCGCCAGCAGCTTCCGGGACAGGGGAAACTCCTACGAGCAGTACTTC

V gene: TRBV4-3
clone size: NA
D gene: NA
J gene: TRBJ1-1
CDR3 protein: CASSQEGGFGTEAFF
CDR3 DNA: TGCGCCAGCAGCCAAGAGGGTGGATTTGGGACTGAAGCTTTCTTT

V gene: TRBV5-1
clone size: NA
D gene: TRBD2
J gene: TRBJ2-3
CDR3 protein: CASSLGLAGGDTQYF
CDR3 DNA: TGCGCCAGCAGCTTGGGGTTAGCGGGAGGTGATACGCAGTATTTT

V gene: TRBV10-3
clone size: NA
D gene: NA
J gene: TRBJ2-5
CDR3 protein: CAISNRDQETQYF
CDR3 DNA: TGTGCCATCAGCAACAGGGATCAAGAGACCCAGTACTTC

V gene: TRBV27
clone size: NA
D gene: TRBD1
J gene: TRBJ1-2
CDR3 protein: CASSLFRIWDSANYGYTF
CDR3 DNA: TGTGCCAGCAGTTTATTTCGGATTTGGGACAGTGCTAACTATGGCTACACCTTC

V gene: TRBV4-3
clone size: NA
D gene: NA
J gene: TRBJ2-7
CDR3 protein: CASSQGRSTLNGEQYF
CDR3 DNA: TGCGCCAGCAGCCAGGGACGGTCGACTCTTAACGGCGAGCAGTACTTC

V gene: TRBV7-9
clone size: NA
D gene: NA
J gene: TRBJ2-3
CDR3 protein: CASSLDTGSDTQYF
CDR3 DNA: TGTGCCAGCAGCTTGGATACCGGGTCAGATACGCAGTATTTT

V gene: TRBV29-1
clone size: NA
D gene: NA
J gene: TRBJ1-5
CDR3 protein: CSASFGGQGGNQPQHF
CDR3 DNA: TGCAGCGCGAGTTTTGGGGGGCAAGGTGGCAATCAGCCCCAGCATTTT

V gene: TRBV11-3
clone size: NA
D gene: TRBD1
J gene: TRBJ1-1
CDR3 protein: CASSLAGGTEAFF
CDR3 DNA: TGTGCCAGCAGCTTAGCAGGGGGCACTGAAGCTTTCTTT

V gene: TRBV6-5
clone size: NA
D gene: NA
J gene: TRBJ1-6
CDR3 protein: CATGGIYNSPLHF
CDR3 DNA: TGTGCCACGGGGGGAATTTATAATTCACCCCTCCACTTT

V gene: TRBV6-5
clone size: NA
D gene: TRBD2
J gene: TRBJ2-2
CDR3 protein: CASRAAGGTGELFF
CDR3 DNA: TGTGCCAGCAGAGCAGCGGGGGGCACCGGGGAGCTGTTTTTT

V gene: TRBV7-8
clone size: NA
D gene: TRBD1
J gene: TRBJ1-5
CDR3 protein: CASSPGDSRSNQPQHF
CDR3 DNA: TGTGCCAGCAGCCCGGGGGACAGTAGGAGCAATCAGCCCCAGCATTTT

V gene: TRBV19
clone size: NA
D gene: NA
J gene: TRBJ1-1
CDR3 protein: CASSPSGAPEAFF
CDR3 DNA: TGTGCCAGTAGCCCCTCGGGGGCCCCTGAAGCTTTCTTT

V gene: TRBV9
clone size: once
D gene: NA
J gene: TRBJ1-2
CDR3 protein: CASSSSTGAPYGYTF
CDR3 DNA: TGTGCCAGCAGCTCGTCAACAGGAGCCCCCTATGGCTACACCTTC

V gene: TRBV2
clone size: NA
D gene: TRBD1
J gene: TRBJ2-7
CDR3 protein: CASTWDRNSYEQYF
CDR3 DNA: TGTGCCAGCACCTGGGACAGAAACTCCTACGAGCAGTACTTC

V gene: TRBV5-1
clone size: NA
D gene: NA
J gene: TRBJ1-1
CDR3 protein: CASSLAKGTEAFF
CDR3 DNA: TGCGCCAGCAGCTTGGCCAAGGGAACTGAAGCTTTCTTT

V gene: TRBV19
clone size: NA
D gene: NA
J gene: TRBJ1-1
CDR3 protein: CASKGQMNTEAFF
CDR3 DNA: TGTGCCAGTAAAGGACAGATGAACACTGAAGCTTTCTTT

V gene: TRBV5-1
clone size: NA
D gene: NA
J gene: TRBJ2-3
CDR3 protein: CASSLNASTDTQYF
CDR3 DNA: TGCGCCAGCAGCTTAAACGCTAGCACAGATACGCAGTATTTT

V gene: TRBV9
clone size: few
D gene: NA
J gene: TRBJ1-5
CDR3 protein: CASSDLPRGPQHF
CDR3 DNA: TGTGCCAGCAGCGACCTCCCGAGGGGGCCCCAGCATTTT

V gene: TRBV3-1/TRBV3-2
clone size: NA
D gene: TRBD1
J gene: TRBJ1-5
CDR3 protein: CASSLGTGENQPQHF
CDR3 DNA: TGTGCCAGCAGCCTCGGGACAGGGGAAAATCAGCCCCAGCATTTT

V gene: TRBV4-2
clone size: NA
D gene: NA
J gene: TRBJ1-3
CDR3 protein: CASSPQGANSGNTIYF
CDR3 DNA: TGTGCCAGCAGCCCACAAGGGGCCAACTCTGGAAACACCATATATTTT

V gene: TRBV4-3
clone size: NA
D gene: TRBD2
J gene: TRBJ2-7
CDR3 protein: CASSLTSRGAGGHEQYF
CDR3 DNA: TGCGCCAGCAGCCTTACAAGCAGAGGAGCGGGGGGTCACGAGCAGTACTTC

V gene: TRBV13
clone size: NA
D gene: TRBD1
J gene: TRBJ1-3
CDR3 protein: CASSPGDRGNTIYF
CDR3 DNA: TGTGCCAGCAGCCCCGGGGACAGGGGAAACACCATATATTTT

V gene: TRBV9
clone size: NA
D gene: NA
J gene: TRBJ2-1
CDR3 protein: CASSLTGKRAGEQFF
CDR3 DNA: TGTGCCAGCAGCTTGACAGGTAAAAGAGCTGGCGAGCAGTTCTTC

V gene: TRBV4-1
clone size: few
D gene: NA
J gene: TRBJ1-1
CDR3 protein: CASASEGGITEAFF
CDR3 DNA: TGCGCCAGCGCTTCTGAGGGCGGAATCACTGAAGCTTTCTTT

V gene: TRBV10-3
clone size: NA
D gene: TRBD2
J gene: TRBJ2-5
CDR3 protein: CAIRSSGAQETQYF
CDR3 DNA: TGTGCCATCAGATCAAGCGGGGCACAAGAGACCCAGTACTTC

V gene: TRBV4-2
clone size: NA
D gene: TRBD2
J gene: TRBJ2-1
CDR3 protein: CASSQVGLAGGGEQFF
CDR3 DNA: TGTGCCAGCAGCCAAGTTGGACTAGCGGGGGGAGGTGAGCAGTTCTTC

V gene: TRBV6-6
clone size: NA
D gene: NA
J gene: TRBJ1-5
CDR3 protein: CASSRSTARSNQPQHF
CDR3 DNA: TGTGCCAGCAGCCGATCGACAGCACGTAGCAATCAGCCCCAGCATTTT

V gene: TRBV4-1
clone size: NA
D gene: NA
J gene: TRBJ1-2
CDR3 protein: CASSPGQLGGYGYTF
CDR3 DNA: TGCGCCAGCAGCCCCGGACAGCTCGGGGGCTATGGCTACACCTTC

V gene: TRBV7-2
clone size: NA
D gene: NA
J gene: TRBJ1-2
CDR3 protein: CASSLGLMGVGYTF
CDR3 DNA: TGTGCCAGCAGCTTAGGACTGATGGGTGTTGGCTACACCTTC

V gene: TRBV5-1
clone size: NA
D gene: NA
J gene: TRBJ1-2
CDR3 protein: CASSLEVAPIEYGYTF
CDR3 DNA: TGCGCCAGCAGCTTGGAGGTAGCACCCATAGAATATGGCTACACCTTC

V gene: TRBV5-1
clone size: NA
D gene: NA
J gene: TRBJ2-7
CDR3 protein: CASSQDALSYEQYF
CDR3 DNA: TGCGCCAGCAGCCAAGATGCGCTAAGCTACGAGCAGTACTTC

V gene: TRBV12-3/TRBV12-4
clone size: NA
D gene: NA
J gene: TRBJ2-3
CDR3 protein: CASRGDGTDTQYF
CDR3 DNA: TGTGCCTCAAGGGGCGACGGAACAGATACGCAGTATTTT

V gene: TRBV7-9
clone size: NA
D gene: NA
J gene: TRBJ1-1
CDR3 protein: CASSLRTGPRTTEAFF
CDR3 DNA: TGTGCCAGCAGCTTACGAACAGGGCCTAGGACCACTGAAGCTTTCTTT

V gene: TRBV19
clone size: once
D gene: NA
J gene: TRBJ1-1
CDR3 protein: CASSKGTNTEAFF
CDR3 DNA: TGTGCCAGTAGTAAAGGGACGAACACTGAAGCTTTCTTT

V gene: TRBV6-2/TRBV6-3
clone size: NA
D gene: NA
J gene: TRBJ2-5
CDR3 protein: CASSYPIGLGETQYF
CDR3 DNA: TGTGCCAGCAGTTACCCGATAGGGCTGGGAGAGACCCAGTACTTC

V gene: TRBV3-1/TRBV3-2
clone size: NA
D gene: NA
J gene: TRBJ1-2
CDR3 protein: CASSLIGDSGYTF
CDR3 DNA: TGTGCCAGCAGCCTCATCGGGGACTCTGGCTACACCTTC

V gene: TRBV6-1
clone size: NA
D gene: NA
J gene: TRBJ1-5
CDR3 protein: CASSERAGQNQPQHF
CDR3 DNA: TGTGCCAGCAGTGAAAGGGCAGGTCAGAATCAGCCCCAGCATTTT

V gene: TRBV9
clone size: NA
D gene: NA
J gene: TRBJ2-7
CDR3 protein: CASSVDTVSSYEQYF
CDR3 DNA: TGTGCCAGCAGCGTCGACACGGTGAGCTCCTACGAGCAGTACTTC

V gene: TRBV15
clone size: once
D gene: NA
J gene: TRBJ1-2
CDR3 protein: CATSRGTGPYGYTF
CDR3 DNA: TGTGCCACCAGCAGAGGAACAGGCCCCTATGGCTACACCTTC